These 24 T cell receptor beta chains were sequenced from one sample in a study of cytomegalovirus exposure and HLA in healthy donors. PCR used 60 Vbeta primers and 13 Jbeta primers. Sequencing used immunoSEQ multiplex PCR; TCRdb keeps in-frame clones, though not all of them. The sample holds roughly 170,000 clones, around 80% seen once. Sequenced material: PBMCs. All receptors come from a female donor in good health and CMV-seronegative.

The rearrangement joins TRBV27 to TRBJ2-5; 8 bases match TRBD1. V shed 1 base, J shed 5 bases, and the junction held 12 bases outside the gene matches. The germline CDR1 and CDR2 sequences are MNHEY and SMNVEV (reference sequence). CDR3 size: 17 residues. The CDR3 reads CASSLFSGSGGYETQYF. CDR3 nucleotide sequence: TGTGCCAGCAGTTTATTTTCAGGGTCAGGGGGCTATGAGACCCAGTACTTC.

The chain carries TRBV7-9 and TRBJ2-1; 7 nucleotides line up with TRBD2. The V segment lost 5 bases and the J segment 4 bases; nucleotides outside the gene matches: 14. CDR3 size: 17 residues. Germline V gene sequence: CDR1 SEHNR, CDR2 FQNEAQ (reference sequence). The CDR3 coding sequence is TGTGCCAGCAGCGCCGTAAGGGCTAGCGGTATATACAATGAGCAGTTCTTC. Encoded protein: CASSAVRASGIYNEQFF.

V and J are TRBV4-3 and TRBJ2-1; the match to TRBD2 covers 11 bases. The CDR3 has 19 amino acids. Trimming removed 4 bases from V and 6 bases from J; junction bases left unmatched: 17. Germline V gives CDR1 LGHNA, CDR2 YSLEER. CDR3 sequence: CASSLLAGGRLWSSNEQFF. CDR3 in DNA: TGCGCCAGCAGCCTGTTAGCGGGGGGGCGGCTTTGGTCTTCCAATGAGCAGTTCTTC.

The V call is TRBV7-3, the J call TRBJ1-3, with TRBD1 matching over 7 bases. V trimming: 2 bases; J trimming: 3 bases; junction bases outside the gene matches: 4. The CDR3 loop spans 15 amino acids. Germline assignment: CDR1 SGHTA and CDR2 FQGTGA. CDR3 in DNA: TGTGCCAGCAGCTTACAAGGGGGCTATGGAAACACCATATATTTT. This encodes CASSLQGGYGNTIYF.

J is TRBJ1-5 and V is TRBV28; D gene unclear. The germline V gene has CDR1 MDHEN and CDR2 SYDVKM. Trimming stripped 3 bases from V and 5 bases from J, with 14 bases between. This CDR3 region has 15 residues. In DNA form, the CDR3 reads TGTGCCAGCAGTTTGCGAACTCTCCGGGATCAGCCCCAGCATTTT. It specifies CASSLRTLRDQPQHF.

The V and J genes are TRBV11-3 and TRBJ2-1; D might be TRBD1 (5 bases). V was pared by 6 bases and J by 2 bases, with 14 bases between. The germline CDR1 and CDR2 sequences are SGHNT and YENEEA. This CDR3 has 15 amino acids. CDR3 sequence reads: CASSPNRNPYNEQFF. The CDR3 DNA reads TGTGCCAGCAGTCCCAACAGGAATCCCTACAATGAGCAGTTCTTC.

The chain carries TRBV19 and TRBJ1-2, with 9 positions matching TRBD1. J was trimmed by 8 bases and V by 3 bases; bases with no gene match: 4. The CDR3 extends over 13 amino acids. Germline V gene lookup returns CDR1 LNHDA and CDR2 SQIVND (reference sequence). CDR3 in DNA: TGTGCCAGTAGTATGGTGACAGGGGGGGGCTACACCTTC. It is translated as CASSMVTGGGYTF. Variable domain in full (rest from reference TRBV19 and TRBJ1-2): DGGITQSPKYLFRKEGQNVTLSCEQNLNHDAMYWYRQDPGQGLRLIYYSQIVNDFQKGDIAEGYSVSREKKESFPLTVTSAQKNPTAFYLCASSMVTGGGYTFGSGTRLTVV.

The chain's CDR3 is CASSPHLSDSGANVLTF. The CDR3 DNA sequence: TGTGCCAGTAGTCCGCACCTGAGCGACTCTGGGGCCAACGTCCTGACTTTC. The chain combines TRBV19 with TRBJ2-6, with D uncertain. Deletions cut 5 bases from V and 0 bases from J, with 14 bases between. Germline-derived CDR1 and CDR2 are LNHDA and SQIVND (reference sequence). The CDR3 runs 17 residues.

Here the CDR3 DNA reads TGTGCCAGCCAAGGTCAGGAGGCCGGGCGGGGCGAGCAGTACTTC. This translates into CASQGQEAGRGEQYF. The chain combines TRBV28 with TRBJ2-7, with D possibly TRBD2 on 6 matching bases. Trimming stripped 8 bases from V and 6 bases from J, with 23 bases between. Germline CDR1 MDHEN, CDR2 SYDVKM. The CDR3 extends over 15 amino acids.

This clone showed up just a few times. The V gene is TRBV14, the J gene TRBJ2-2; 8 nucleotides line up with TRBD1. Germline CDR1 and CDR2: SGHDN and FVKESK. The V gene end was trimmed by 0 bases and the J gene end by 4 bases; junction bases not matched to a gene: 4. The CDR3 sequence is 16 residues long. The CDR3 DNA reads TGTGCCAGCAGCCAAGATTGGACAGGGTCCACCGGGGAGCTGTTTTTT. Translation gives CASSQDWTGSTGELFF.

This chain connects TRBV18 to TRBJ1-2; tentatively, D is TRBD1 (6 bases). In germline, CDR1 is KGHSH, CDR2 LQKENI. The CDR3 loop spans 15 amino acids. V lost 2 bases, J lost 8 bases, and 18 bases lay in between. The CDR3, as DNA: TGTGCCAGCTCACCAACGCGACAGGCGGACAAGGGCTACACCTTC. Amino acid sequence: CASSPTRQADKGYTF.

This chain connects TRBV30 to TRBJ1-1; possible D gene TRBD1, 6 bases. The germline CDR1 and CDR2 sequences are GTSNPN and SVGIG (reference sequence). V dropped 0 bases and J dropped 4 bases, with 15 bases sitting between them. CDR3 size: 15 residues. CDR3 in amino acids: CAWSVGRGVFTEAFF. CDR3 coding DNA: TGTGCCTGGAGTGTAGGCAGGGGAGTATTCACTGAAGCTTTCTTT.

The genes are TRBV19 and TRBJ2-2; 7 nucleotides agree with TRBD1. With V trimmed by 7 bases and J by 6 bases, 11 bases remained unmatched. Germline V gene sequence: CDR1 LNHDA, CDR2 SQIVND (reference sequence). This CDR3 is built from 15 residues. In nucleotides, the CDR3 is TGTGCCAGTACCAGGGGAACAGGGGTGTCCGGGGAGCTGTTTTTT. This codes for CASTRGTGVSGELFF.

In its sample, this clone was seen once. The rearrangement joins TRBV18 to TRBJ1-1; unclear D gene. V dropped 2 bases and J dropped 8 bases, with 6 bases sitting between them. CDR3 size: 11 residues. The germline CDR1 and CDR2 sequences are KGHSH and LQKENI. This CDR3 is CASSPEVEAFF. The CDR3 bases are TGTGCCAGCTCACCAGAGGTGGAAGCTTTCTTT.

The rearrangement joins TRBV18 to TRBJ1-1; unclear D gene. Germline CDR1 is KGHSH and CDR2 is LQKENI. The V and J ends lost 3 bases and 6 bases respectively, with 14 bases between them. The CDR3 is 14 residues long. The CDR3 here is CASSPPVVGAEAFF. CDR3 DNA sequence: TGTGCCAGCTCACCTCCGGTTGTCGGGGCTGAAGCTTTCTTT.

This clone has just a few counts. V is TRBV19 and J is TRBJ2-4; TRBD1 matches at 8 bases. The CDR3 contains 18 residues. J lost 0 bases, V lost 6 bases, and 13 bases had no gene match. Looked up from germline, CDR1 is LNHDA and CDR2 is SQIVND (reference sequence). The CDR3 sequence: CASSRPGTGLTAKNIQYF. The CDR3 region has the DNA TGTGCCAGTAGCCGTCCCGGGACAGGTTTGACAGCCAAAAACATTCAGTACTTC. Together with reference TRBV19 and TRBJ2-4, the CDR3 gives the full variable domain: DGGITQSPKYLFRKEGQNVTLSCEQNLNHDAMYWYRQDPGQGLRLIYYSQIVNDFQKGDIAEGYSVSREKKESFPLTVTSAQKNPTAFYLCASSRPGTGLTAKNIQYFGAGTRLSVL.

This clone has just one count. The CDR3 region is CASSSGLEGETQYF. CDR3 sequence (DNA): TGTGCCAGCAGCTCCGGACTAGAAGGAGAGACCCAGTACTTC. The chain couples TRBV7-7 to TRBJ2-5; 7 bases are a match to TRBD2. CDR3 length: 14 amino acids. Germline loops: CDR1 SSHAT, CDR2 FNYEAQ (reference sequence). V gave up 4 bases and J gave up 4 bases; unmatched junction bases: 6.

The chain joins TRBV5-1 to TRBJ1-4, with D maybe TRBD1 (5 bases). CDR1 SGHRS and CDR2 YFSETQ come from the germline V gene. The CDR3 consists of 14 residues. Trimming took 0 bases from V and 8 from J, leaving 11 bases between them. The CDR3 sequence: CASSLARGDEKLFF. The CDR3 DNA reads as TGCGCCAGCAGCTTGGCCCGGGGGGACGAAAAACTGTTTTTT.

The chain carries TRBV7-2 and TRBJ2-5, with a possible D match to TRBD2 (7 bases). The CDR3 contains 16 residues. Trimming removed 1 base at V and 2 bases at J, with 14 bases between. Germline V lookup: CDR1 SGHTA, CDR2 FQGNSA. CDR3 sequence reads: CASSLGGGRPQETQYF. The CDR3 DNA reads TGTGCCAGCAGCTTAGGGGGGGGCCGACCACAAGAGACCCAGTACTTC.

This chain's CDR3 is CASVGTSGNTGELFF. CDR3 in DNA: TGTGCCAGCGTCGGGACTAGCGGAAACACCGGGGAGCTGTTTTTT. The chain employs TRBV2 and TRBJ2-2, with 11 bases aligning to TRBD2. There are 15 residues in the CDR3. The junction had 4 bases not matched to a gene; V was cut back by 8 bases and J by 2 bases. The germline CDR1 and CDR2 sequences are SNHLY and FYNNEI.

V and J are TRBV5-6 and TRBJ1-5; 11 bases agree with TRBD1. The CDR3 is 16 amino acids. Germline V gene data show CDR1 as SGHDT and CDR2 as YYEEEE. V lost 4 bases and J lost 3; bases outside the gene matches: 6. The CDR3 loop reads CASSIGTGGYNQPQHF. CDR3 sequence (DNA): TGTGCCAGCAGCATCGGGACAGGGGGATACAATCAGCCCCAGCATTTT.

This chain links TRBV21-1 with TRBJ1-1. TRBV21-1 represents a pseudogene. The CDR3 contains 16 residues. Here the CDR3 DNA reads TGTGCCAGCAGCAAAGCGCTGGAGGGCCTGAACACTGAAGCTTTCTTT. It codes for CASSKALEGLNTEAFF.

The sample holds one count of this clone. The chain couples TRBV28 to TRBJ2-7, with no clear D. Germline loops: CDR1 MDHEN, CDR2 SYDVKM. The CDR3 length is 11 residues. V lost 8 bases and J lost 3, with 8 bases in between. The CDR3 sequence is CASLNGYEQYF. The CDR3 DNA reads as TGTGCCAGCTTGAACGGCTACGAGCAGTACTTC.

This chain links TRBV6-5 with TRBJ2-7; TRBD2 agrees at 12 bases. V shed 0 bases and J 6 bases; nucleotides not matched to a gene: 6. Germline V lookup: CDR1 MNHEY, CDR2 SVGAGI. This CDR3 region has 16 residues. This CDR3 is CASSYSNGLAGSEQYF. Written as DNA, the CDR3 is TGTGCCAGCAGTTACTCTAACGGACTAGCGGGGAGCGAGCAGTACTTC.